A selection of T cell receptor beta chains follows, all from one sample in a study of Ad26.COV2.S vaccination and SARS-CoV-2 variants. Generated by immunoSEQ multiplex PCR, the TCRdb table keeps only in-frame clones and is missing some. The sample includes more than 300,000 clones, around 81% of them seen just once. Sample: peripheral blood, taken in a trial of Ad26.COV2.S vaccine versus placebo. The receptors were sampled from a person between 18 and 60 years old who received the Ad26.COV2.S COVID-19 vaccine or a placebo. CDR3s include the opening cysteine and the closing phenylalanine or tryptophan. D genes are given only for firm matches. Part of the rows lack a size; the others show once, few, many or a class for expanded clones.

DNA	CDR3	size	V	J	D
TGTGCCAGCAGTTTCGGGACAGCCTACGAGCAGTACTTC	CASSFGTAYEQYF	NA	TRBV6-6	TRBJ2-7	TRBD1
TGTGCCAGCACCTGGGGTGGGTACAATGAGCAGTTCTTC	CASTWGGYNEQFF	NA	TRBV12-3/TRBV12-4	TRBJ2-1	NA
TGTGCCAGCAGGCAGGAAACAGGCATCGATGAGCAGTTCTTC	CASRQETGIDEQFF	NA	TRBV25-1	TRBJ2-1	NA
TGTGCCAGCAGTTCCCAGGGGACGGGGCGGTTAGGTGGAAATTCACCCCTCCACTTT	CASSSQGTGRLGGNSPLHF	NA	TRBV27	TRBJ1-6	NA
TGTGCCAGCAGCTTAGAGGGAGATACTGAAGCTTTCTTT	CASSLEGDTEAFF	NA	TRBV11-3	TRBJ1-1	NA
TGTGCCAGCAGGGACAGGAATAATGAAAAACTGTTTTTT	CASRDRNNEKLFF	NA	TRBV6-5	TRBJ1-4	TRBD1
TGTGCCAGCAGCTTATCGAGGGGTGGGGAGACCCAGTACTTC	CASSLSRGGETQYF	NA	TRBV11-2	TRBJ2-5	NA
TGTGCCAGTAGTACCCGATATTCTAGCGGGGGGGCGTCCAAAAACATTCAGTACTTC	CASSTRYSSGGASKNIQYF	NA	TRBV19	TRBJ2-4	TRBD2
TGTGCCAGCAGCGTAGGCCCTTTAACAGATACGCAGTATTTT	CASSVGPLTDTQYF	NA	TRBV9	TRBJ2-3	NA
TGTGCCAGCTCCCCAGTAAGCTCTGGGGCCAACGTCCTGACTTTC	CASSPVSSGANVLTF	NA	TRBV18	TRBJ2-6	NA
TGTGCCAGCAGTCGCAGACAGGGGCCATACACTGAAGCTTTCTTT	CASSRRQGPYTEAFF	once	TRBV6-5	TRBJ1-1	TRBD1
TGTGCCAGCACCGGGACAGGGGGAACTGGAAACACCATATATTTT	CASTGTGGTGNTIYF	NA	TRBV2	TRBJ1-3	TRBD1
TGCGCCAGCAGCTTAATCCACGAGCAGTACTTC	CASSLIHEQYF	many	TRBV5-1	TRBJ2-7	NA
TGTGCCAGCAGCTTAGGGGGGGCAGCCAAAAACATTCAGTACTTC	CASSLGGAAKNIQYF	NA	TRBV7-2	TRBJ2-4	NA
TGCAGCGTCGACAGTGGTAGCAATCAGCCCCAGCATTTT	CSVDSGSNQPQHF	few	TRBV29-1	TRBJ1-5	NA
TGTGCCAGCAGCCAAGAGTCAAGCCCCTACAATGAGCAGTTCTTC	CASSQESSPYNEQFF	NA	TRBV3-1/TRBV3-2	TRBJ2-1	NA
TGTGCCAGCAGCAACAGGGACAATGAGCAGTTCTTC	CASSNRDNEQFF	NA	TRBV21-1	TRBJ2-1	NA
TGTGCCAGCAGCTTGGACAGGGGAAGTGATGGCTACACCTTC	CASSLDRGSDGYTF	NA	TRBV5-5	TRBJ1-2	TRBD1
TGTGCCAGCGCCCTGGACTCTCTAGCCTACGAGCAGTACTTC	CASALDSLAYEQYF	NA	TRBV11-3	TRBJ2-7	NA
TGTGCCAGCAGTGAATTAGGGCTCAGCGGCCAAGAGACCCAGTACTTC	CASSELGLSGQETQYF	NA	TRBV6-1	TRBJ2-5	NA
TGTGCCAGTAGTATATCCTCGGGGGTGCAACTGTTTTTT	CASSISSGVQLFF	NA	TRBV19	TRBJ1-4	NA
TGTGCCAGTAGTATCGGGAATTCACCCCTCCACTTT	CASSIGNSPLHF	NA	TRBV19	TRBJ1-6	NA
TGTGCCATCAGTGAGAGCCATGGAAACACCATATATTTT	CAISESHGNTIYF	once	TRBV10-3	TRBJ1-3	NA
TGTGCCAGCAGCCGATCGGGACAGTCAGAGACCCAGTACTTC	CASSRSGQSETQYF	once	TRBV3-1/TRBV3-2	TRBJ2-5	TRBD1
TGTGCCAGCAGTTTGTTTGAGGCAGGCTACGAGCAGTACTTC	CASSLFEAGYEQYF	NA	TRBV2	TRBJ2-7	NA
TGCGCCAGCAGCCATGGGCGATCTAATGAAAAACTGTTTTTT	CASSHGRSNEKLFF	NA	TRBV4-1	TRBJ1-4	NA
TGTGCCAGCTCACTGGGGGCAGGGGGATCCGATGGGCAGTACTTC	CASSLGAGGSDGQYF	NA	TRBV28	TRBJ2-7	TRBD1
TGCGCCAGCAGCCAACCATATCCGAACACTGAAGCTTTCTTT	CASSQPYPNTEAFF	NA	TRBV4-1	TRBJ1-1	NA
TGTGCCAGCAGCGCCGCGGGCAACAATGAGCAGTTCTTC	CASSAAGNNEQFF	NA	TRBV12-3/TRBV12-4	TRBJ2-1	NA
TGTGCCAGCAGTGAAGGGGACGAAAACACTGAAGCTTTCTTT	CASSEGDENTEAFF	NA	TRBV2	TRBJ1-1	NA
TGTGCCAGCAGCTCGACCGGACAGGGGGCCATAGATACGCAGTATTTT	CASSSTGQGAIDTQYF	NA	TRBV11-2	TRBJ2-3	TRBD1
TGCGCCAGCAGCCGGGACAGGAACTCTGGAAACACCATATATTTT	CASSRDRNSGNTIYF	NA	TRBV4-1	TRBJ1-3	TRBD1
TGTGCCACGAGCGGGGGGGATCGGGATACGCAGTATTTT	CATSGGDRDTQYF	NA	TRBV19	TRBJ2-3	TRBD2
TGTGCCAGCAGCGCGGGGACTAGCTACGAGCAGTACTTC	CASSAGTSYEQYF	NA	TRBV7-2	TRBJ2-7	TRBD2
TGTGCCAGCAGCTCGGGACAGGGAGGGAGGGGCACAGATACGCAGTATTTT	CASSSGQGGRGTDTQYF	NA	TRBV11-3	TRBJ2-3	TRBD1
TGTGCCAGCAGCCCCGGGACAGCGAACACCGGGGAGCTGTTTTTT	CASSPGTANTGELFF	NA	TRBV7-9	TRBJ2-2	TRBD1
TGTGCCAGCAGCGTACCTCAGGCGAGGCGTTCCTATGGCTACACCTTC	CASSVPQARRSYGYTF	few	TRBV7-9	TRBJ1-2	NA
TGTGCCAGCAGGGGGGACACCTACACAGATACGCAGTATTTT	CASRGDTYTDTQYF	few	TRBV6-5	TRBJ2-3	NA
TGTGCCAGCAGATACACAGATACGCAGTATTTT	CASRYTDTQYF	NA	TRBV5-8	TRBJ2-3	NA
TGTGCCACCAGTGATGCCCGACCTACTGTAGAGACCCAGTACTTC	CATSDARPTVETQYF	NA	TRBV24-1	TRBJ2-5	NA
TGTGCCACCAGTGATCCCGGGACTAGTCAGTACCTCTCCACAGATACGCAGTATTTT	CATSDPGTSQYLSTDTQYF	once	TRBV24-1	TRBJ2-3	TRBD2
TGTGCCAGCAGCGTAGAGGGGGGGAAGGTTGAGAACACTGAAGCTTTCTTT	CASSVEGGKVENTEAFF	NA	TRBV9	TRBJ1-1	NA
TGTGCCAGCAGCTCTGACAGAAGAAACACCATATATTTT	CASSSDRRNTIYF	NA	TRBV5-6	TRBJ1-3	NA
TGTGCCAGCAGTCCCGGGGGAGGGACGCTAGCTGTCTACGAGCAGTACTTC	CASSPGGGTLAVYEQYF	NA	TRBV14	TRBJ2-7	TRBD2
TGTGCCAGCAGCGAACCGGGACAGGGTGTCCACGAGCAGTACTTC	CASSEPGQGVHEQYF	NA	TRBV7-2	TRBJ2-7	TRBD1
TGTGCCAGCAGGATGGAAGATACGCAGTATTTT	CASRMEDTQYF	NA	TRBV2	TRBJ2-3	NA
TGCGCCAGCAGCCTTGACCCGGGACAGGCCCCTACTAACTATGGCTACACCTTC	CASSLDPGQAPTNYGYTF	NA	TRBV5-1	TRBJ1-2	TRBD1
TGTGCCAGCGAGGGGGTGGGAGACTATAATTCACCCCTCCACTTT	CASEGVGDYNSPLHF	NA	TRBV28	TRBJ1-6	NA
TGTGCCAGCAGCAAAGGGAAACCCTATAGCAATCAGCCCCAGCATTTT	CASSKGKPYSNQPQHF	NA	TRBV21-1	TRBJ1-5	NA